This record covers a single T cell receptor (beta chain). This clonotype was observed many times. Its recognized antigen is unknown. Base qualities were left out, and no much larger clone turns up one base away. What the treatment or condition label conveys for this sample: in vitro stimulation with specific CMV peptide epitopes to enrich CMV-specific T cells. The data originate from a study of T cell repertoires in cytomegalovirus infection (dated by TCRdb to the late 2010s). Looking at the study overall: Recently identified HLA-C-restricted CMV epitopes, whose presentation resists viral immunomodulation, were targeted by peptide stimulations together with well-studied HLA-B-restricted epitopes. The HLA type of each donor mattered for the analysis, because public TCR beta signatures pointed to carriage of CMV infection along with the matching HLA type. Summary of the overall study and its limitations: The ex vivo response was dominated by HLA-C-restricted CMV-specific TCR beta clonotypes, and the single most frequent clonotype in two of eight donors was supplied by these HLA-C-restricted clonotypes. Cumulative frequency of public TCR beta family members discriminated carriers of CMV infection plus the relevant HLA type in this cohort and an independent approximately 400-donor cohort.

TCRdb names Illumina HiSeq 1500 as the instrument used. The raw public data were reprocessed by TCRdb itself: fastp quality trimming at Q25, MiXCR clonotype calling, in-frame beta chains only. CDR3 protein sequences are deduplicated, and each keeps its most common genes and DNA. The sample contains approximately 300,000 distinct CDR3 sequences, roughly 29% of them found a single time. Over 15% of the sample is in the top ten clones. According to the germline V gene, CDR1 reads MGHRA and CDR2 reads YSYEKL. Deletion took 0 bases off V and 10 bases off J, with a span of 13 bases between the germline ends. Spanning cysteine to phenylalanine, the CDR3 consists of 14 amino acids. The read is trimmed to its CDR3 DNA, 42 bases read in frame from base 1.

Sequences were derived from cultured PBMCs, sampled from culture after CMV antigen stimulation. The V and J genes are TRBV4-1 and TRBJ2-1; no D gene is confidently identified. This TCR derives from a human donor in good health (CMV status not recorded). Some clones in this sample may be carry-over from other donors' samples. The CDR3 here reads CASSQDTGWVEQFF. The DNA sequence is as follows: TGCGCCAGCAGCCAAGATACCGGGTGGGTGGAGCAGTTCTTC.